Listed below are T cell receptor beta chains from one sample, sequenced in a study of T cell responses to AZD1222 COVID-19 vaccine. Data came from immunoSEQ multiplex PCR; TCRdb stores just in-frame clones and leaves some out. Among about 54,000 clones listed, around nine tenths were seen once. The source material was peripheral blood, sampled on day 0 of AZD1222 vaccination. The receptors originated from an adult in good health. The CDR3 runs from the conserved cysteine through the conserved F or W. Fields, in order: D gene, J gene, clone size, V gene, CDR3 protein, CDR3 DNA. A D gene is named only where the DNA matches it firmly. Clone size is stated in some rows and not others, as once, few, many or a class when expanded.

NA,TRBJ2-7,NA,TRBV2,CASSQDRTYEQYF,TGTGCCAGCAGTCAAGACAGAACCTACGAGCAGTACTTC
NA,TRBJ1-5,NA,TRBV19,CASSIAGLSNQPQHF,TGTGCCAGTAGTATAGCAGGGCTTAGCAATCAGCCCCAGCATTTT
TRBD1,TRBJ1-4,NA,TRBV11-2,CASSPRTGRGEKLFF,TGTGCCAGCAGCCCCCGGACAGGGCGAGGTGAAAAACTGTTTTTT
NA,TRBJ2-7,NA,TRBV10-2,CASKWGSSYEQYF,TGCGCCAGCAAGTGGGGCAGCTCCTACGAGCAGTACTTC
NA,TRBJ1-6,NA,TRBV28,CASSSTGTRHNSPLHF,TGTGCCAGCAGTTCTACAGGGACCCGACATAATTCACCCCTCCACTTT
TRBD1,TRBJ2-1,NA,TRBV6-5,CASSYLGQGNYNEQFF,TGTGCCAGCAGTTATTTGGGACAGGGGAACTACAATGAGCAGTTCTTC
NA,TRBJ1-1,NA,TRBV7-8,CASSLSPVGGNTEAFF,TGTGCCAGCAGCTTATCCCCGGTGGGTGGGAACACTGAAGCTTTCTTT
NA,TRBJ2-2,NA,TRBV29-1,CSVEDRGGELFF,TGCAGCGTTGAAGATAGAGGGGGGGAGCTGTTTTTT
NA,TRBJ1-1,few,TRBV5-4,CASSLGQSMNTEAFF,TGTGCCAGCAGCTTGGGACAGAGCATGAACACTGAAGCTTTCTTT
TRBD1,TRBJ1-4,NA,TRBV7-6,CASSPGGAVSEKLFF,TGTGCCAGCAGCCCAGGGGGGGCGGTGAGTGAAAAACTGTTTTTT
NA,TRBJ1-1,NA,TRBV5-1,CASTLLALGRNTEAFF,TGCGCCAGCACCCTCCTTGCTTTAGGTCGAAACACTGAAGCTTTCTTT
NA,TRBJ2-3,NA,TRBV21-1,CASSKVNFVEGTDTQYF,TGTGCCAGCAGCAAAGTTAATTTTGTTGAGGGCACAGATACGCAGTATTTT
NA,TRBJ1-5,NA,TRBV28,CASSHRVNNQPQHF,TGTGCCAGCAGTCACAGGGTAAACAATCAGCCCCAGCATTTT
NA,TRBJ1-1,NA,TRBV28,CASSLLQGRMNTEAFF,TGTGCCAGCAGTCTTCTCCAGGGGAGGATGAACACTGAAGCTTTCTTT
NA,TRBJ1-1,NA,TRBV6-4,CASVEGVIGTEAFF,TGTGCCAGCGTCGAGGGGGTAATAGGGACTGAAGCTTTCTTT
NA,TRBJ2-5,once,TRBV3-1/TRBV3-2,CASSQGGETQYF,TGTGCCAGCAGCCAAGGGGGAGAGACCCAGTACTTC
NA,TRBJ2-7,NA,TRBV4-2,CASSQDYHSSTYEQYF,TGTGCCAGCAGCCAAGATTATCACAGTTCTACCTACGAGCAGTACTTC
TRBD1,TRBJ1-5,NA,TRBV5-1,CASSPSGTGGQPQHF,TGCGCCAGCAGCCCCAGCGGGACAGGGGGTCAGCCCCAGCATTTT
NA,TRBJ1-4,NA,TRBV7-6,CASSPAGGRNEKLFF,TGTGCCAGCAGCCCCGCTGGGGGGCGGAATGAAAAACTGTTTTTT
NA,TRBJ2-1,NA,TRBV5-1,CASSLDGGAYNEQFF,TGCGCCAGCAGCTTGGACGGGGGCGCCTACAATGAGCAGTTCTTC
NA,TRBJ1-3,NA,TRBV3-1/TRBV3-2,CASSQDTVSGNTIYF,TGTGCCAGCAGCCAAGATACCGTTTCTGGAAACACCATATATTTT
TRBD1,TRBJ1-1,NA,TRBV5-6,CASSFGTGNTEAFF,TGTGCCAGCAGCTTCGGGACAGGGAACACTGAAGCTTTCTTT
NA,TRBJ1-1,NA,TRBV30,CAWSLGTEAFF,TGTGCCTGGAGTTTGGGTACTGAAGCTTTCTTT
NA,TRBJ2-2,NA,TRBV6-5,CASSLNGNTGELFF,TGTGCCAGCAGTCTAAACGGGAACACCGGGGAGCTGTTTTTT
NA,TRBJ1-1,NA,TRBV6-5,CASSYRWSGENTEAFF,TGTGCCAGCAGTTACCGGTGGTCCGGCGAGAACACTGAAGCTTTCTTT
NA,TRBJ2-7,NA,TRBV9,CASSVAGFSYEQYF,TGTGCCAGCAGCGTAGCTGGGTTCTCCTACGAGCAGTACTTC
NA,TRBJ2-1,NA,TRBV2,CATFPGRPTTEQFF,TGTGCCACGTTCCCGGGCAGACCGACGACGGAGCAGTTCTTC
TRBD1,TRBJ2-7,NA,TRBV9,CASSVADRGYEQYF,TGTGCCAGCAGCGTAGCGGACAGGGGCTACGAGCAGTACTTC
TRBD1,TRBJ2-7,NA,TRBV4-1,CASSRNPPGQGNEQYF,TGCGCCAGCAGCCGCAACCCGCCGGGACAGGGAAACGAGCAGTACTTC
TRBD1,TRBJ1-4,NA,TRBV18,CASSPTRTGNEKLFF,TGTGCCAGCTCACCAACCAGGACAGGAAATGAAAAACTGTTTTTT
NA,TRBJ1-6,NA,TRBV28,CASSNRSGIISPLHF,TGTGCCAGCAGCAATAGGTCCGGAATTATTTCACCCCTCCACTTT
NA,TRBJ1-5,NA,TRBV6-2/TRBV6-3,CASSPPTGTGELQHF,TGTGCCAGCAGTCCCCCTACCGGGACGGGGGAACTCCAGCATTTT
TRBD1,TRBJ1-6,NA,TRBV6-5,CAAGQVNSPLHF,TGTGCCGCTGGACAGGTTAATTCACCCCTCCACTTT
TRBD1,TRBJ2-7,NA,TRBV6-5,CASSYRGQGSYEQYF,TGTGCCAGCAGTTATAGGGGGCAGGGGAGCTACGAGCAGTACTTC